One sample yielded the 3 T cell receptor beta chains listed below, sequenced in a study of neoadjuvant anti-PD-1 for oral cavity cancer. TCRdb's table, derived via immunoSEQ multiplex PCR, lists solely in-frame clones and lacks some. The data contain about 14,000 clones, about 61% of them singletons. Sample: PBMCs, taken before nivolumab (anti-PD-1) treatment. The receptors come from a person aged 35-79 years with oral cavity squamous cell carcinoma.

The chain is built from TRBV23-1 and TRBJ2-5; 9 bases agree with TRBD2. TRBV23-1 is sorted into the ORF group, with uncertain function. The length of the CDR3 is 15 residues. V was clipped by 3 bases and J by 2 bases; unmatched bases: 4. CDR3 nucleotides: TGCGCCAGCAGTCAGACGCTAGCGGGGCAAGAGACCCAGTACTTC. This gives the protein CASSQTLAGQETQYF.

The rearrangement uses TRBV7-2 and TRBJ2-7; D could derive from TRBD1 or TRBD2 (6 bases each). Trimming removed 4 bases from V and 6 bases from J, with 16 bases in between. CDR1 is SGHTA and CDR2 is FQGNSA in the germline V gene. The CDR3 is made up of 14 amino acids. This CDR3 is CASSSTPGAVEQYF. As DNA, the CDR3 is TGTGCCAGCAGCTCCACCCCGGGGGCCGTCGAGCAGTACTTC.

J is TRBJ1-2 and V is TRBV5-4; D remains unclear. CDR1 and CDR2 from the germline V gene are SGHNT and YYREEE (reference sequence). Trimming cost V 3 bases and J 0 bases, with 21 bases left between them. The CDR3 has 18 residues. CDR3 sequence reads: CASSSPSLGGVSNYGYTF. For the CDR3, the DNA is TGTGCCAGCAGCTCTCCGTCCCTTGGAGGAGTTTCTAACTATGGCTACACCTTC. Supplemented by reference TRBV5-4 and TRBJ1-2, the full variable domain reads ETGVTQSPTHLIKTRGQQVTLRCSSQSGHNTVSWYQQALGQGPQFIFQYYREEENGRGNFPPRFSGLQFPNYSSELNVNALELDDSALYLCASSSPSLGGVSNYGYTFGSGTRLTVV.